A selection of T cell receptor beta chains follows, all from one sample in a study of Ad26.COV2.S vaccination and SARS-CoV-2 variants. The method was immunoSEQ multiplex PCR; TCRdb's version includes in-frame clones alone and lacks a portion of them. Found here are about 97,000 clones, around three quarters of them singletons; the top ten hold about 18%. Material: peripheral blood, obtained after recovery from COVID-19. The source is a human donor who had recovered from COVID-19. Both conserved end residues are part of each CDR3. D genes are given only for firm matches. Only part of the rows carry a size: once, few, many, or a class if the clone is expanded.

j_gene: TRBJ2-1; v_gene: TRBV7-9; len: 14; d_gene: .; abundance: .; CDR3aa: CASSPRDFYNEQFF; CDR3nt: TGTGCCAGCAGCCCCCGGGACTTTTACAATGAGCAGTTCTTC
j_gene: TRBJ2-5; v_gene: TRBV6-2/TRBV6-3; len: 14; d_gene: .; abundance: .; CDR3aa: CASSYRGIDETQYF; CDR3nt: TGTGCCAGCAGTTATCGAGGGATCGATGAGACCCAGTACTTC
j_gene: TRBJ2-7; v_gene: TRBV10-3; len: 11; d_gene: .; abundance: .; CDR3aa: CAITLSYEQYF; CDR3nt: TGTGCCATCACCCTCTCCTACGAGCAGTACTTC
j_gene: TRBJ2-3; v_gene: TRBV3-1/TRBV3-2; len: 14; d_gene: .; abundance: .; CDR3aa: CASSQDSGSDTQYF; CDR3nt: TGTGCCAGCAGCCAAGATTCGGGGTCAGATACGCAGTATTTT
j_gene: TRBJ2-5; v_gene: TRBV7-2; len: 14; d_gene: TRBD1; abundance: .; CDR3aa: CASSLDRGAETQYF; CDR3nt: TGTGCCAGCAGCTTGGACAGGGGGGCGGAGACCCAGTACTTC
j_gene: TRBJ2-3; v_gene: TRBV6-2/TRBV6-3; len: 18; d_gene: .; abundance: .; CDR3aa: CASSNRPNWAGATDTQYF; CDR3nt: TGTGCCAGCAGTAACCGCCCCAACTGGGCGGGGGCCACAGATACGCAGTATTTT
j_gene: TRBJ2-7; v_gene: TRBV12-3/TRBV12-4; len: 12; d_gene: .; abundance: .; CDR3aa: CASSFSSGEQYF; CDR3nt: TGTGCCAGCAGTTTTAGTAGCGGCGAGCAGTACTTC
j_gene: TRBJ1-1; v_gene: TRBV30; len: 11; d_gene: .; abundance: .; CDR3aa: CAWGRITEAFF; CDR3nt: TGTGCCTGGGGGCGGATCACTGAAGCTTTCTTT
j_gene: TRBJ1-1; v_gene: TRBV28; len: 11; d_gene: .; abundance: once; CDR3aa: CVAGANTEAFF; CDR3nt: TGTGTTGCAGGGGCGAACACTGAAGCTTTCTTT
j_gene: TRBJ2-3; v_gene: TRBV7-2; len: 16; d_gene: TRBD1; abundance: .; CDR3aa: CASSFPTGSSTDTQYF; CDR3nt: TGTGCCAGCAGCTTTCCGACAGGGTCTAGCACAGATACGCAGTATTTT
j_gene: TRBJ2-1; v_gene: TRBV5-1; len: 15; d_gene: TRBD1; abundance: .; CDR3aa: CASSYDRGLYNEQFF; CDR3nt: TGCGCCAGCAGCTACGACAGGGGTCTCTACAATGAGCAGTTCTTC
j_gene: TRBJ2-5; v_gene: TRBV7-9; len: 13; d_gene: .; abundance: .; CDR3aa: CASSLGGAGQVDF; CDR3nt: TGTGCCAGCAGCTTGGGGGGGGCGGGACAGGTGGACTTC
j_gene: TRBJ2-3; v_gene: TRBV24-1; len: 17; d_gene: .; abundance: .; CDR3aa: CATSDFTWSGRTDTQYF; CDR3nt: TGTGCCACCAGTGATTTCACGTGGTCAGGGAGGACAGATACGCAGTATTTT
j_gene: TRBJ2-6; v_gene: TRBV7-9; len: 15; d_gene: .; abundance: .; CDR3aa: CASSFRGSGANVLTF; CDR3nt: TGTGCCAGCAGCTTCCGGGGCTCTGGGGCCAACGTCCTGACTTTC
j_gene: TRBJ2-7; v_gene: TRBV28; len: 14; d_gene: TRBD1; abundance: .; CDR3aa: CASDRRDRPYEQYF; CDR3nt: TGTGCCAGCGACCGCCGGGACAGACCCTACGAGCAGTACTTC
j_gene: TRBJ2-7; v_gene: TRBV2; len: 16; d_gene: .; abundance: once; CDR3aa: CASSPQLGLGPYEQYF; CDR3nt: TGTGCCAGCAGCCCCCAATTGGGTCTAGGCCCCTACGAGCAGTACTTC
j_gene: TRBJ2-7; v_gene: TRBV30; len: 14; d_gene: .; abundance: .; CDR3aa: CAWGPGPGAYEQYF; CDR3nt: TGTGCCTGGGGCCCGGGTCCGGGGGCCTACGAGCAGTACTTC
j_gene: TRBJ2-2; v_gene: TRBV3-1/TRBV3-2; len: 17; d_gene: .; abundance: few; CDR3aa: CASSQERLISSTGELFF; CDR3nt: TGTGCCAGCAGCCAAGAAAGGCTAATATCATCCACCGGGGAGCTGTTTTTT
j_gene: TRBJ1-2; v_gene: TRBV18; len: 14; d_gene: .; abundance: .; CDR3aa: CASSHETGIYGYTF; CDR3nt: TGTGCCAGCTCACACGAAACGGGTATCTATGGCTACACCTTC
j_gene: TRBJ1-5; v_gene: TRBV2; len: 15; d_gene: .; abundance: .; CDR3aa: CASSEGRYSNQPQHF; CDR3nt: TGTGCCAGCAGTGAGGGAAGATATAGCAATCAGCCCCAGCATTTT
j_gene: TRBJ2-3; v_gene: TRBV30; len: 16; d_gene: .; abundance: .; CDR3aa: CACVTSADFSTDTQYF; CDR3nt: TGTGCCTGCGTCACCTCGGCTGATTTTAGCACAGATACGCAGTATTTT
j_gene: TRBJ1-4; v_gene: TRBV28; len: 14; d_gene: .; abundance: .; CDR3aa: CASRLTGTVEKLFF; CDR3nt: TGTGCCAGCAGGTTAACCGGGACGGTTGAAAAACTGTTTTTT
j_gene: TRBJ2-1; v_gene: TRBV5-4; len: 15; d_gene: .; abundance: few; CDR3aa: CASSLDAAAHNEQFF; CDR3nt: TGTGCCAGCAGCTTGGATGCAGCGGCTCACAATGAGCAGTTCTTC
j_gene: TRBJ2-3; v_gene: TRBV7-2; len: 11; d_gene: .; abundance: .; CDR3aa: CASSVSDTQYF; CDR3nt: TGTGCCAGTTCTGTATCAGATACGCAGTATTTT
j_gene: TRBJ1-2; v_gene: TRBV6-5; len: 16; d_gene: TRBD1; abundance: .; CDR3aa: CASSYSFGQGSYGYTF; CDR3nt: TGTGCCAGCAGTTACTCTTTCGGACAGGGAAGCTATGGCTACACCTTC
j_gene: TRBJ2-2; v_gene: TRBV24-1; len: 15; d_gene: TRBD1; abundance: .; CDR3aa: CATARTGANTGELFF; CDR3nt: TGTGCCACCGCGCGGACAGGCGCGAACACCGGGGAGCTGTTTTTT
j_gene: TRBJ1-2; v_gene: TRBV11-2; len: 16; d_gene: TRBD1; abundance: .; CDR3aa: CASSRGTVNYNYGYTF; CDR3nt: TGTGCCAGCAGCCGAGGGACAGTCAATTACAACTATGGCTACACCTTC
j_gene: TRBJ2-1; v_gene: TRBV7-2; len: 16; d_gene: .; abundance: .; CDR3aa: CASSLVGGGQYNEQFF; CDR3nt: TGTGCCAGCAGCTTAGTTGGGGGGGGCCAATACAATGAGCAGTTCTTC
j_gene: TRBJ1-6; v_gene: TRBV7-9; len: 14; d_gene: .; abundance: many; CDR3aa: CASSLEQYNSPLHF; CDR3nt: TGTGCCAGCAGCTTAGAACAGTATAATTCACCCCTCCACTTT
j_gene: TRBJ2-3; v_gene: TRBV7-3; len: 16; d_gene: .; abundance: .; CDR3aa: CASSFLAAQNTDTQYF; CDR3nt: TGTGCCAGCAGCTTCCTAGCAGCTCAAAACACAGATACGCAGTATTTT
j_gene: TRBJ2-7; v_gene: TRBV3-1/TRBV3-2; len: 15; d_gene: TRBD1; abundance: .; CDR3aa: CASSQAGQGVYEQYF; CDR3nt: TGTGCCAGCAGCCAAGCGGGACAGGGGGTCTACGAGCAGTACTTC
j_gene: TRBJ2-7; v_gene: TRBV4-1; len: 15; d_gene: TRBD1; abundance: .; CDR3aa: CASSTRGQGLYEQYF; CDR3nt: TGCGCCAGCAGCACACGGGGACAGGGATTATACGAGCAGTACTTC
j_gene: TRBJ2-3; v_gene: TRBV5-1; len: 15; d_gene: .; abundance: .; CDR3aa: CASSLATSVPDTQYF; CDR3nt: TGCGCCAGCAGCTTGGCGACTAGTGTCCCAGATACGCAGTATTTT
j_gene: TRBJ2-7; v_gene: TRBV6-6; len: 15; d_gene: TRBD1; abundance: .; CDR3aa: CASSQGGSHSYEQYF; CDR3nt: TGTGCCAGCAGTCAAGGGGGCTCTCACTCCTACGAGCAGTACTTC
j_gene: TRBJ1-1; v_gene: TRBV29-1; len: 13; d_gene: TRBD1; abundance: .; CDR3aa: CSGGTGRNTEAFF; CDR3nt: TGCAGCGGGGGGACAGGGAGGAACACTGAAGCTTTCTTT
j_gene: TRBJ2-7; v_gene: TRBV28; len: 13; d_gene: TRBD2; abundance: .; CDR3aa: CASKSGGASEQYF; CDR3nt: TGTGCCAGCAAAAGCGGGGGGGCGTCCGAGCAGTACTTC
j_gene: TRBJ1-6; v_gene: TRBV7-3; len: 13; d_gene: .; abundance: few; CDR3aa: CASSLDLNSPLHF; CDR3nt: TGTGCCAGCAGCTTAGATCTTAATTCACCCCTCCACTTT
j_gene: TRBJ2-1; v_gene: TRBV11-2; len: 15; d_gene: TRBD1; abundance: .; CDR3aa: CASSLGTGGEREQFF; CDR3nt: TGTGCCAGCAGCTTAGGGACAGGGGGCGAGAGGGAGCAGTTCTTC
j_gene: TRBJ2-5; v_gene: TRBV21-1; len: 16; d_gene: .; abundance: .; CDR3aa: CASSKRASRWKGTQYF; CDR3nt: TGTGCCAGCAGCAAACGCGCTAGCAGGTGGAAGGGGACCCAGTACTTC
j_gene: TRBJ1-3; v_gene: TRBV4-3; len: 17; d_gene: .; abundance: .; CDR3aa: CASSQELLGISGNTIYF; CDR3nt: TGCGCCAGCAGCCAAGAACTTTTGGGAATCTCTGGAAACACCATATATTTT
j_gene: TRBJ2-1; v_gene: TRBV30; len: 14; d_gene: TRBD2; abundance: few; CDR3aa: CAWSKGLAGVEQFF; CDR3nt: TGTGCCTGGAGTAAGGGACTAGCGGGGGTTGAGCAGTTCTTC
j_gene: TRBJ2-2; v_gene: TRBV6-5; len: 13; d_gene: .; abundance: .; CDR3aa: CASSYPNTGELFF; CDR3nt: TGTGCCAGCAGCTATCCGAACACCGGGGAGCTGTTTTTT
j_gene: TRBJ2-6; v_gene: TRBV28; len: 16; d_gene: .; abundance: .; CDR3aa: CASSPSRTYGANVLTF; CDR3nt: TGTGCCAGCAGTCCCAGCCGGACATATGGGGCCAACGTCCTGACTTTC
j_gene: TRBJ1-2; v_gene: TRBV28; len: 14; d_gene: .; abundance: .; CDR3aa: CASSLVGWNYGYTF; CDR3nt: TGTGCCAGCAGTTTAGTAGGGTGGAACTATGGCTACACCTTC
j_gene: TRBJ2-7; v_gene: TRBV21-1; len: 17; d_gene: .; abundance: .; CDR3aa: CASSKVGAGVASYEQYF; CDR3nt: TGTGCCAGCAGCAAGGTAGGGGCCGGGGTGGCCTCCTACGAGCAGTACTTC
j_gene: TRBJ2-7; v_gene: TRBV7-9; len: 12; d_gene: .; abundance: .; CDR3aa: CASSLATDEQYF; CDR3nt: TGTGCCAGCAGCTTAGCGACAGACGAGCAGTACTTC
j_gene: TRBJ1-5; v_gene: TRBV6-5; len: 15; d_gene: .; abundance: .; CDR3aa: CASRQQGSSNQPQHF; CDR3nt: TGTGCCAGCAGACAACAGGGTAGCAGCAATCAGCCCCAGCATTTT
j_gene: TRBJ1-4; v_gene: TRBV19; len: 15; d_gene: .; abundance: .; CDR3aa: CASSTGHSTNEKLFF; CDR3nt: TGTGCCAGTAGTACGGGACACAGCACTAATGAAAAACTGTTTTTT
j_gene: TRBJ2-7; v_gene: TRBV2; len: 16; d_gene: .; abundance: .; CDR3aa: CASSDILQGPSYEQYF; CDR3nt: TGTGCCAGCAGTGATATCCTGCAGGGTCCCTCCTACGAGCAGTACTTC
j_gene: TRBJ2-2; v_gene: TRBV7-2; len: 16; d_gene: TRBD1; abundance: .; CDR3aa: CASSSYYPTGTGELFF; CDR3nt: TGTGCCAGCAGTTCTTATTATCCGACAGGGACCGGGGAGCTGTTTTTT
j_gene: TRBJ1-6; v_gene: TRBV28; len: 15; d_gene: .; abundance: many; CDR3aa: CASSGTAEGNSPLHF; CDR3nt: TGTGCCAGCAGTGGAACCGCAGAGGGGAATTCACCCCTCCACTTT
j_gene: TRBJ1-2; v_gene: TRBV7-9; len: 15; d_gene: .; abundance: .; CDR3aa: CASSFHREVDYGYTF; CDR3nt: TGTGCCAGCAGCTTCCACAGGGAAGTGGACTATGGCTACACCTTC
j_gene: TRBJ1-6; v_gene: TRBV28; len: 15; d_gene: .; abundance: .; CDR3aa: CASSLSMDRNSPLHF; CDR3nt: TGTGCCAGCAGTTTATCAATGGATCGGAATTCACCCCTCCACTTT
j_gene: TRBJ2-5; v_gene: TRBV28; len: 15; d_gene: TRBD2; abundance: .; CDR3aa: CASSLPGGREETQYF; CDR3nt: TGTGCCAGCAGTTTACCGGGGGGGCGGGAAGAGACCCAGTACTTC